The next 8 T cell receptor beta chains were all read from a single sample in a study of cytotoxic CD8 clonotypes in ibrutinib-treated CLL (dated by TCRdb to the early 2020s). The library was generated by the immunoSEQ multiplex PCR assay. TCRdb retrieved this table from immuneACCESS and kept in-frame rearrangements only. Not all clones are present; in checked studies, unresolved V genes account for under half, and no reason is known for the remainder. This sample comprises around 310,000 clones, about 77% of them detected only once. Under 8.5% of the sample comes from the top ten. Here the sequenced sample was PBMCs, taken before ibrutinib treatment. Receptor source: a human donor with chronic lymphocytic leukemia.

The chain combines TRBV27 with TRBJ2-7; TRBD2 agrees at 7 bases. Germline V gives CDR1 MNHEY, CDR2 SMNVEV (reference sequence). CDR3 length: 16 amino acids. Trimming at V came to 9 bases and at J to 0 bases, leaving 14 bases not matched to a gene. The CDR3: CASLPIAGRSSYEQYF. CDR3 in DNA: TGTGCCAGTCTTCCCATAGCGGGTAGGAGCTCCTACGAGCAGTACTTC.

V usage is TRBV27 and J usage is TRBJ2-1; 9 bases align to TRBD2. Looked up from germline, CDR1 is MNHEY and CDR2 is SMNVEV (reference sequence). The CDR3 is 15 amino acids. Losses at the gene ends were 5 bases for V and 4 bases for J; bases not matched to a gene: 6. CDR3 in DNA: TGTGCCAGCAGTGCGCTAGCGGGACTATACAATGAGCAGTTCTTC. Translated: CASSALAGLYNEQFF.

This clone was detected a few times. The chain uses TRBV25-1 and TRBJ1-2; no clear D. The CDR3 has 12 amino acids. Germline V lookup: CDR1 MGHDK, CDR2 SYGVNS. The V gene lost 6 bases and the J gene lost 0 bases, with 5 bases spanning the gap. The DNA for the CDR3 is TGTGCCAGCAGGGCTACTAACTATGGCTACACCTTC. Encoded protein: CASRATNYGYTF.

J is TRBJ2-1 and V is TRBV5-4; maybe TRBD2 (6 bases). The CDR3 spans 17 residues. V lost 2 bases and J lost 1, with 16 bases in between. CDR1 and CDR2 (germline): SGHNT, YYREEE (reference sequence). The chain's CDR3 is CASSFSLSGMSYNEQFF. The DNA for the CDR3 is TGTGCCAGCAGCTTCTCTCTTAGCGGTATGTCCTACAATGAGCAGTTCTTC.

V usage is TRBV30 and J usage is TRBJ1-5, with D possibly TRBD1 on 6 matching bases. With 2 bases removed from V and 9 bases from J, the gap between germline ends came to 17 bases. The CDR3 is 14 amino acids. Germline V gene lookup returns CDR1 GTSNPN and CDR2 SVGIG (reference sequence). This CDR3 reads CAWSRNHRELPQHF. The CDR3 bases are TGTGCCTGGAGTCGTAATCACAGGGAACTGCCCCAGCATTTT.

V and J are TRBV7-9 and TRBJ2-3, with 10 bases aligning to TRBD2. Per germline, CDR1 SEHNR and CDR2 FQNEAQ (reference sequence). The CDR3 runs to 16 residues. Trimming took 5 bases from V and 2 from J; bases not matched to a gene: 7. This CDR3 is CASSTRTSGPTDTQYF. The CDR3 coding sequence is TGTGCCAGCAGCACGAGGACTAGCGGACCCACAGATACGCAGTATTTT.

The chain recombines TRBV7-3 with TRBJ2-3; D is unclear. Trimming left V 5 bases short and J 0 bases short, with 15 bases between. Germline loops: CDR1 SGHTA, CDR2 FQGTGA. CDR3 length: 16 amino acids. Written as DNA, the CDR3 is TGTGCCAGCAGCCCGTACAGACGCCCTAGCACAGATACGCAGTATTTT. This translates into CASSPYRRPSTDTQYF.

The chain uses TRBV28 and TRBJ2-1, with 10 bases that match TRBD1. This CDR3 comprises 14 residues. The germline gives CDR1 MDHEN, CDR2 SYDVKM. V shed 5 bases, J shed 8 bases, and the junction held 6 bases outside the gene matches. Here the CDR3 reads CASSKPGQGYEQFF. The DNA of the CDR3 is TGTGCCAGCAGTAAACCGGGACAGGGGTATGAGCAGTTCTTC.